This TCR beta chain was sequenced during a study of T-cell memory formation after mild COVID-19. The study's findings and limits: Contracting clones, day 15 to 85, had balanced CD4/CD8, and later expanders favored CD4+.

This clonotype was counted at least ten times. Its cognate antigen is unknown. TCRdb independently ran MiXCR on the 5' RACE reads; one entry per CDR3 protein. Here the sample spans tens of thousands of distinct CDR3 sequences, over 6.5% being singletons. Germline CDR1 and CDR2: LGHNA and YNFKEQ. The J segment lost 2 bases and the V segment lost 1 base, leaving 6 bases of the junction unmatched. The CDR3 has 16 amino acids. The TCR comes from an adult who had mild COVID-19 (a few samples of this study predate the infection). Cell type and time point are not known. The V gene is TRBV4-2, the J gene TRBJ2-7, with 9 bases aligning to TRBD1. Source material: PBMCs or a T cell subset sorted from them (not recorded which). This CDR3 reads CASSQAARDRAYEQYF. CDR3 sequence (DNA): TGTGCCAGCAGCCAAGCTGCCCGGGACAGGGCCTACGAGCAGTACTTC.